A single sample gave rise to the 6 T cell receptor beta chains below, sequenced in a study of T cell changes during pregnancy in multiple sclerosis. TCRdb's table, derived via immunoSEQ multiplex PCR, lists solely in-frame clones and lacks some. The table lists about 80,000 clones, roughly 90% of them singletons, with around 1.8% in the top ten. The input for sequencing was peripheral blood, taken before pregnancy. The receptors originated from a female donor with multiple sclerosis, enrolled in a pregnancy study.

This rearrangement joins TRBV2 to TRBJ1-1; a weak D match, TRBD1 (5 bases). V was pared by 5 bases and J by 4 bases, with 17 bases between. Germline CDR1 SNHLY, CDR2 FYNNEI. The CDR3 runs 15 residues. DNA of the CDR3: TGTGCCAGCAGTTCGGAGGGGTGGGGGAGCACTGAAGCTTTCTTT. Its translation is CASSSEGWGSTEAFF.

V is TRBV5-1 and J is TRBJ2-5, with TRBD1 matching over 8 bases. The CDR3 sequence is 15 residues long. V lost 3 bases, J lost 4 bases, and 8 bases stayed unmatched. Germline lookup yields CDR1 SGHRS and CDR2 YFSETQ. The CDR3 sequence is CASSSSGQGGETQYF. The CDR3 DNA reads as TGCGCCAGCAGCTCCTCCGGACAGGGCGGAGAGACCCAGTACTTC.

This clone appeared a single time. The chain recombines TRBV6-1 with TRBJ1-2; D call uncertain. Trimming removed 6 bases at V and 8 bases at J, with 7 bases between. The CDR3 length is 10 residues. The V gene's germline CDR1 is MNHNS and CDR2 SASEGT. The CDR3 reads CASRALGYTF. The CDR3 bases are TGTGCCAGCAGAGCACTAGGCTACACCTTC.

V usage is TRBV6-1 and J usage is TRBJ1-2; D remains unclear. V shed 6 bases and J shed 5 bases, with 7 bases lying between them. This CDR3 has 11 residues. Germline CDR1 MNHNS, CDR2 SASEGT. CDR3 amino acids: CASRERYGYTF. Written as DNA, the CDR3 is TGTGCCAGCAGGGAGAGATATGGCTACACCTTC.

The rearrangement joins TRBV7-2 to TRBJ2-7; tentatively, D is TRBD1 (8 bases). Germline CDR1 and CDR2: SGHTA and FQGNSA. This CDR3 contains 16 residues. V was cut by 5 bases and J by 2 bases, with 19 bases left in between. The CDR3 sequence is CASSPQGAGVPYEQYF. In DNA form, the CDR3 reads TGTGCCAGCAGCCCCCAGGGGGCGGGGGTCCCCTACGAGCAGTACTTC.

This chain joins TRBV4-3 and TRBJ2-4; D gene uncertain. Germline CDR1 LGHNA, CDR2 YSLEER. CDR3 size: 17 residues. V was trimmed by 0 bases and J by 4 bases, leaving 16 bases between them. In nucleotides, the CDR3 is TGCGCCAGCAGCCAAGATATGGCCTCCGAGGATAAAAACATTCAGTACTTC. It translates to CASSQDMASEDKNIQYF.